This entry lists 3 T cell receptor beta chains sequenced from one sample in a study of T cells in Graves' hyperthyroidism and ophthalmopathy. TCR beta CDR3 sequences were amplified from RNA transcripts. The HTBI set primed first-round TCR CDR3 RT-PCR. TCRdb fed the multiplex PCR reads into MiXCR, producing one record per CDR3 protein. The sample holds under 300,000 distinct CDR3 sequences, more than 10% seen once. The specimen sequenced was blood. All receptors come from a woman younger than 45 with Graves' hyperthyroidism that later progressed to Graves' ophthalmopathy.

This clonotype was detected many times. The rearrangement links TRBV20-1 to TRBJ2-1; 14 positions agree with TRBD2. The junction had 3 bases not matched to a gene; V was cut back by 5 bases and J by 3 bases. This CDR3 spans 15 amino acids. Germline assignment: CDR1 DFQATT and CDR2 SNEGSKA (reference sequence). CDR3 in DNA: TGCAGTGCTTGGACTAGCGGGGGGAACTACAATGAGCAGTTCTTC. Its translation: CSAWTSGGNYNEQFF.

CDR3 bases: TGTGCCAGCAGCTTGGGCTCGTCAGATACCGGGGAGCTGTTTTTT. Amino acid sequence: CASSLGSSDTGELFF. This chain joins TRBV5-4 and TRBJ2-2; no clear D gene. This CDR3 has 15 residues. Looked up from germline, CDR1 is SGHNT and CDR2 is YYREEE (reference sequence). Trimming shortened V by 0 bases and J by 5 bases, and 11 bases separated the two germline ends.

In its sample, this clonotype was seen many times. The gene calls are TRBV7-2 and TRBJ1-5; D unresolved. The V end was cut by 3 bases, the J end by 6 bases, with 9 bases between. The CDR3 totals 13 residues. The germline V gene has CDR1 SGHTA and CDR2 FQGNSA. In DNA, the CDR3 is TGTGCCAGCAGCTTCCAGGAAGGTCAGCCCCAGCATTTT. It yields the protein CASSFQEGQPQHF.